This paragraph reports one TCR beta chain. No antigen is known for it. The CDR3 is made up of 17 amino acids. Germline CDR1 and CDR2: LNHNV and YYDKDF (reference sequence). V was pared by 3 bases and J by 6 bases, with 18 bases between. The data are from a study of identical twins. Notes on the study in general: Conclusions rested on cross-sectional statistics rather than following the same donors.

A universal primer site arose from template switching, and cDNA bore unique molecular identifiers. TCRdb ran MiXCR on the 5' RACE reads and lists one entry per CDR3 protein. The sample has 1.5 million to 2 million distinct CDR3 sequences, about 32% seen once. Each donor was a healthy Caucasian. The TCR sequence derives from a newborn girl in good health. The V call is TRBV15, the J call TRBJ1-6, with D hard to call. The sample taken for sequencing was cord blood. CDR3 DNA: TGTGCCACCAGCAGCGGACGGTTGGTCTCAGCTAATTCACCCCTCCACTTT. Translation: CATSSGRLVSANSPLHF. The full variable domain, its missing parts supplied by reference TRBV15 and TRBJ1-6, is DAMVIQNPRYQVTQFGKPVTLSCSQTLNHNVMYWYQQKSSQAPKLLFHYYDKDFNNEADTPDNFQSRRPNTSFCFLDIRSPGLGDTAMYLCATSSGRLVSANSPLHFGNGTRLTVT.